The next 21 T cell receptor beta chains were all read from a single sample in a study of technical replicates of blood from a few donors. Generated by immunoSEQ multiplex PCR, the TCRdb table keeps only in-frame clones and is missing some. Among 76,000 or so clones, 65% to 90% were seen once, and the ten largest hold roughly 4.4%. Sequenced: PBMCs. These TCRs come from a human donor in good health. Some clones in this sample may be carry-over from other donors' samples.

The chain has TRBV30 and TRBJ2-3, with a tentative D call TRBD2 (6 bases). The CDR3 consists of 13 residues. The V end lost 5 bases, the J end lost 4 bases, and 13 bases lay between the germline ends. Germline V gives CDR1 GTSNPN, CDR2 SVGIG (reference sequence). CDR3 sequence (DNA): TGTGCCTGGGAACGGGGAGGCTCAGATACGCAGTATTTT. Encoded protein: CAWERGGSDTQYF.

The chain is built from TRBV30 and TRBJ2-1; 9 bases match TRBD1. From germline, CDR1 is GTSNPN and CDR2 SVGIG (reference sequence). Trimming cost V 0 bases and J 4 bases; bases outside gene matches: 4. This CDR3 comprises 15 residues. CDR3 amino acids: CAWSVTTGGYNEQFF. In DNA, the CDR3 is TGTGCCTGGAGTGTGACGACAGGGGGATACAATGAGCAGTTCTTC.

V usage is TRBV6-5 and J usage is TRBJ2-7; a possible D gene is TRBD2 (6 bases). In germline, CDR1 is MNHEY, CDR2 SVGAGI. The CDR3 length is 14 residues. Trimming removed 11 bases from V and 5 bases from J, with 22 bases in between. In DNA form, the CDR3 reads TGTGCCGTGAGGAGGGGCGGGCCAAAAGACGAGCAGTACTTC. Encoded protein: CAVRRGGPKDEQYF.

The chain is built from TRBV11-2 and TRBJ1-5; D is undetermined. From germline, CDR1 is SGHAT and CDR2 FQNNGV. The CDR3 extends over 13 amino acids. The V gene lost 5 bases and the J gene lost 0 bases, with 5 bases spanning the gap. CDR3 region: CASSRYSNQPQHF. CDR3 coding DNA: TGTGCCAGCAGCCGCTATAGCAATCAGCCCCAGCATTTT.

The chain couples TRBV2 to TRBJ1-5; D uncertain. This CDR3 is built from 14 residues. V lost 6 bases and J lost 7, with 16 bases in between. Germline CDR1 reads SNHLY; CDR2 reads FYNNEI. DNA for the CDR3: TGTGCCAGCAGCTTAAATGGAGGGCGCCAGCCCCAGCATTTT. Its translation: CASSLNGGRQPQHF.

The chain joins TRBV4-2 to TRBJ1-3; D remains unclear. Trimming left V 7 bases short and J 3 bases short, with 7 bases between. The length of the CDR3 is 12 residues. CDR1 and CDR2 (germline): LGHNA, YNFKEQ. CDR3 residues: CASTGDGNTIYF. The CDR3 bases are TGTGCCAGCACCGGGGATGGAAACACCATATATTTT.

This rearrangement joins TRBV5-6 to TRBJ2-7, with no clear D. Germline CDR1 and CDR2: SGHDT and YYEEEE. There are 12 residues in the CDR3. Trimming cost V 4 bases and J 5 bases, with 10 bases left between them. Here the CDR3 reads CASSLSSDEQYF. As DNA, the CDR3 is TGTGCCAGCAGCCTTAGTTCCGACGAGCAGTACTTC.

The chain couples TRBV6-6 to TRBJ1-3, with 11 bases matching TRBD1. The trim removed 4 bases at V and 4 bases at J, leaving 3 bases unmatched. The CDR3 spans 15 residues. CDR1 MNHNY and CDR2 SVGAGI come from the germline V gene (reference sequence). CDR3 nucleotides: TGTGCCAGCAGTTTGGGGACAGGGGGAGGAAACACCATATATTTT. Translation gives CASSLGTGGGNTIYF.

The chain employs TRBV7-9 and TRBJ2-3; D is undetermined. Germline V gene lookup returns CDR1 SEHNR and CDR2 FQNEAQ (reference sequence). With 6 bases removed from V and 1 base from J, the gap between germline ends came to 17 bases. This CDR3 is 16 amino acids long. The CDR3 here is CASSKDTSLGTDTQYF. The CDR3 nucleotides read TGTGCCAGCAGTAAAGACACTTCACTGGGCACAGATACGCAGTATTTT.

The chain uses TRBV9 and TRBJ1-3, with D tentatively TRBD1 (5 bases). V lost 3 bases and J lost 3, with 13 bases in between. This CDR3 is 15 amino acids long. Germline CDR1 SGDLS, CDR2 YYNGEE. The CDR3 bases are TGTGCCAGCAGCGGGGACTTTGGGGTTGGAAACACCATATATTTT. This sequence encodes CASSGDFGVGNTIYF.

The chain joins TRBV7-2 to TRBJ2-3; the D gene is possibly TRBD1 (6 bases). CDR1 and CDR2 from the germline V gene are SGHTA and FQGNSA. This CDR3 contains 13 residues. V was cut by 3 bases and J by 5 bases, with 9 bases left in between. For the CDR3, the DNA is TGTGCCAGCAGCTTTTTAGGGGGAGATACGCAGTATTTT. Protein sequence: CASSFLGGDTQYF.

CDR3 DNA sequence: TGTGCCAGCAGCGCCACAGGGGATTCTGGAAACACCATATATTTT. Its protein product is CASSATGDSGNTIYF. The V and J genes are TRBV9 and TRBJ1-3; 7 bases line up with TRBD1. CDR3 length: 15 amino acids. Germline assignment: CDR1 SGDLS and CDR2 YYNGEE. Germline trimming cut 3 bases from V and 1 base from J; bases unmatched to any gene: 4. Looking up the rest from reference TRBV9 and TRBJ1-3 gives the full variable domain: DSGVTQTPKHLITATGQRVTLRCSPRSGDLSVYWYQQSLDQGLQFLIQYYNGEERAKGNILERFSAQQFPDLHSELNLSSLELGDSALYFCASSATGDSGNTIYFGEGSWLTVV.

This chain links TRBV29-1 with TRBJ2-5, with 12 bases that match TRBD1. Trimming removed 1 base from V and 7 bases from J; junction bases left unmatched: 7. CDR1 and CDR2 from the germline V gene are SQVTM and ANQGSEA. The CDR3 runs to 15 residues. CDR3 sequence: CSVEVVGQGAGTQYF. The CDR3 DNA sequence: TGCAGCGTTGAAGTTGTGGGACAGGGGGCGGGGACCCAGTACTTC. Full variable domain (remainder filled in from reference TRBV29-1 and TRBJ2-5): SAVISQKPSRDICQRGTSLTIQCQVDSQVTMMFWYRQQPGQSLTLIATANQGSEATYESGFVIDKFPISRPNLTFSTLTVSNMSPEDSSIYLCSVEVVGQGAGTQYFGPGTRLLVL.

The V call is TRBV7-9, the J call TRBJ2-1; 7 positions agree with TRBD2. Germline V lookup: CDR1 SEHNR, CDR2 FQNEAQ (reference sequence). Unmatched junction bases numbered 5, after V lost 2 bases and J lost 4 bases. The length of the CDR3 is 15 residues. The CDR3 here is CASSLLAGEYNEQFF. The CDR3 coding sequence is TGTGCCAGCAGCTTATTAGCGGGCGAATACAATGAGCAGTTCTTC. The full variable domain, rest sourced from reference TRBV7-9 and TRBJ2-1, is DTGVSQNPRHKITKRGQNVTFRCDPISEHNRLYWYRQTLGQGPEFLTYFQNEAQLEKSRLLSDRFSAERPKGSFSTLEIQRTEQGDSAMYLCASSLLAGEYNEQFFGPGTRLTVL.

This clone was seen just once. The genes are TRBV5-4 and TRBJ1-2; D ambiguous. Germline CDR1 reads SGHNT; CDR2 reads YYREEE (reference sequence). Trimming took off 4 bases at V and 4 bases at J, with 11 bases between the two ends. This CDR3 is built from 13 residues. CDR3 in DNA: TGTGCCAGCAGCCGCGAGGGTCCCTATGGCTACACCTTC. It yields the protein CASSREGPYGYTF. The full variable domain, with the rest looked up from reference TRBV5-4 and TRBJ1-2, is ETGVTQSPTHLIKTRGQQVTLRCSSQSGHNTVSWYQQALGQGPQFIFQYYREEENGRGNFPPRFSGLQFPNYSSELNVNALELDDSALYLCASSREGPYGYTFGSGTRLTVV.

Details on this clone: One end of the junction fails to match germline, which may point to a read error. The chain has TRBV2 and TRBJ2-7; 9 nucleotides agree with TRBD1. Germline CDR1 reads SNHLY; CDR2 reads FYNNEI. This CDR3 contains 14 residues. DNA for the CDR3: TGTGCCAGCAACAGGAACCCCGATTGGGACAGGGCCATCTTC. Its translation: CASNRNPDWDRAIF. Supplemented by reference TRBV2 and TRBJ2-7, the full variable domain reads EPEVTQTPSHQVTQMGQEVILRCVPISNHLYFYWYRQILGQKVEFLVSFYNNEISEKSEIFDDQFSVERPDGSNFTLKIRSTKLEDSAMYFCASNRNPDWDRAIFGPGTRLTVT.

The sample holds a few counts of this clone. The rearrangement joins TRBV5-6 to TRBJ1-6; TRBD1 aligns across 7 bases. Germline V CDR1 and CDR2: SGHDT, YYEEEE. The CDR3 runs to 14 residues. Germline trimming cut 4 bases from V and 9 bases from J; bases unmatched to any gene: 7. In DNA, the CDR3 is TGTGCCAGCAGCATGGGACAGCCCTCTTCACCCCTCCACTTT. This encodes CASSMGQPSSPLHF. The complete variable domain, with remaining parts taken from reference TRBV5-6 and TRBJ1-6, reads DAGVTQSPTHLIKTRGQQVTLRCSPKSGHDTVSWYQQALGQGPQFIFQYYEEEERQRGNFPDRFSGHQFPNYSSELNVNALLLGDSALYLCASSMGQPSSPLHFGNGTRLTVT.

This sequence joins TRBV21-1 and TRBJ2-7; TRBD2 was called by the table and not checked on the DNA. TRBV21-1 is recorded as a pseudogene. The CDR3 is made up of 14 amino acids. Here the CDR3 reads CASSPGTIPYEQYF. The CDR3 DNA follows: TGTGCCAGCAGCCCTGGGACTATACCCTACGAGCAGTACTTC.

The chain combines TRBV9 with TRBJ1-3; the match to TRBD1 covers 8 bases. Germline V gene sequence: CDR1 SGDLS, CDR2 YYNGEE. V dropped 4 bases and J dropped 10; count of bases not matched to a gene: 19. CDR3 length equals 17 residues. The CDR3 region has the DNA TGTGCCAGCAGCTTAAGGTTGGGGACAGGCCTCGACGAAACCATATATTTT. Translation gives CASSLRLGTGLDETIYF.

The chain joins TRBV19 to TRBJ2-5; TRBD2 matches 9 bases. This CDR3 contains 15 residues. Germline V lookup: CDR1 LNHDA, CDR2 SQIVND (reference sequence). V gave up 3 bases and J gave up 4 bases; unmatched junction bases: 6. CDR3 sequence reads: CASSISGGRAETQYF. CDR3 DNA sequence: TGTGCCAGTAGTATTAGCGGGGGACGGGCAGAGACCCAGTACTTC. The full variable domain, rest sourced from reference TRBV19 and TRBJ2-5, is DGGITQSPKYLFRKEGQNVTLSCEQNLNHDAMYWYRQDPGQGLRLIYYSQIVNDFQKGDIAEGYSVSREKKESFPLTVTSAQKNPTAFYLCASSISGGRAETQYFGPGTRLLVL.

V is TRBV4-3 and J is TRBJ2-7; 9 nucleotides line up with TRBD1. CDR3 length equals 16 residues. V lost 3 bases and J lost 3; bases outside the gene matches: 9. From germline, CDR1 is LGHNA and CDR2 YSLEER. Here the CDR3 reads CASSQGRGQGGYEQYF. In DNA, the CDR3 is TGCGCCAGCAGCCAGGGCAGGGGACAGGGAGGCTACGAGCAGTACTTC.